The following is a TCR beta chain sequence with its context. Its specificity is not known. Germline loops: CDR1 SGHTA, CDR2 FQGNSA. The CDR3 length is 14 residues. V lost 5 bases and J lost 4, with 12 bases in between. The data belong to a study of T cells in pancreatic ductal adenocarcinoma. Findings of the study overall: Blood had more productive templates and roughly 8-fold more unique clonotypes than tumor. Tumor and blood clonality did not differ significantly, about 0.1 versus 0.07. Results skew toward the minority of patients with early-stage disease.

TCRdb keeps only in-frame clones here, not all; method: immunoSEQ multiplex PCR. The table lists 97,000 or so clones, about 95% of them singletons, with roughly 3% in the top ten. The selected patients with pancreatic ductal adenocarcinoma had surgery but no neoadjuvant therapy. This chain links TRBV7-2 with TRBJ2-1, with D maybe TRBD2 (6 bases). The sequence came from a human donor with pancreatic ductal adenocarcinoma. Specimen: PBMCs. CDR3 in amino acids: CASSAGTPYNEQFF. The CDR3 DNA follows: TGTGCCAGCAGCGCCGGGACTCCTTACAATGAGCAGTTCTTC.